The 21 T cell receptor beta chains presented below share a single source sample, sequenced in a study of blood T cell repertoires in COVID-19. The table came from immunoSEQ multiplex PCR; TCRdb's copy has only in-frame clones and leaves some out. The sample shows approximately 480,000 clones, 87% of them seen only once. The sequencing sample was made of PBMCs or T cells enriched from blood (not recorded which). Source of these receptors: a woman aged 18 to 35 who had recovered from COVID-19.

The rearrangement joins TRBV5-1 to TRBJ2-5; 8 nucleotides match TRBD1. The V and J ends lost 4 bases and 2 bases, in that order; junction bases with no gene match: 4. This CDR3 has 14 residues. Germline V gene lookup returns CDR1 SGHRS and CDR2 YFSETQ. CDR3 sequence: CASSQTGGQETQYF. The DNA of the CDR3 is TGCGCCAGCAGCCAAACAGGGGGACAAGAGACCCAGTACTTC.

The chain is built from TRBV28 and TRBJ1-1; 8 positions match TRBD1. The CDR3 is 15 amino acids. After removal of 5 bases from V and 1 base from J, the junction contained 6 bases not matched to a gene. Per the germline V gene, CDR1 is MDHEN and CDR2 is SYDVKM. The CDR3 reads CASSPPTGENTEAFF. CDR3 sequence (DNA): TGTGCCAGCAGTCCTCCGACAGGGGAGAACACTGAAGCTTTCTTT.

This sequence joins TRBV7-9 and TRBJ1-2; D gene uncertain. Trimming removed 11 bases from V and 4 bases from J, with 11 bases in between. The CDR3 covers 11 residues. Germline CDR1 reads SEHNR; CDR2 reads FQNEAQ (reference sequence). The CDR3 nucleotides read TGTGCCCCACGGGGTGTCTATGGCTACACCTTC. This encodes CAPRGVYGYTF.

This chain joins TRBV3-1 (or the pseudogene TRBV3-2) and TRBJ2-1; 10 nucleotides match TRBD2. The V and J ends lost 4 bases and 7 bases, in that order; junction bases with no gene match: 7. There are 15 residues in the CDR3. Germline V gene lookup returns CDR1 LGHDT and CDR2 YNNKEL (reference sequence). Here the CDR3 reads CASSRSSGGGNEQFF. In nucleotides, the CDR3 is TGTGCCAGCAGCCGATCTAGCGGGGGAGGGAATGAGCAGTTCTTC.

The chain has TRBV24-1 and TRBJ2-5; 13 bases are shared with TRBD2. V trimming: 4 bases; J trimming: 0 bases; junction bases outside the gene matches: 7. This CDR3 spans 18 amino acids. Germline V gene lookup returns CDR1 KGHDR and CDR2 SFDVKD. CDR3 amino acids: CATSDPGLAGSYQETQYF. CDR3 nucleotide sequence: TGTGCCACCAGTGACCCGGGACTAGCGGGGTCGTACCAAGAGACCCAGTACTTC.

The chain links TRBV15 to TRBJ2-7; TRBD1 aligns across 8 bases. Germline V gene lookup returns CDR1 LNHNV and CDR2 YYDKDF (reference sequence). The CDR3 is 15 residues long. J gave up 1 base and V 6 bases, and 8 bases lay outside the gene matches. CDR3 sequence (DNA): TGTGCCACCAGTACGAACCGGGACAGGTCCTACGAGCAGTACTTC. Encoded protein: CATSTNRDRSYEQYF.

The V gene is TRBV7-2, the J gene TRBJ1-3; no definite D call. CDR1 is SGHTA, CDR2 FQGNSA, per germline. V lost 0 bases to trimming and J lost 0 bases, with 12 bases between them. There are 17 residues in the CDR3. The CDR3: CASSLATVALSGNTIYF. Written as DNA, the CDR3 is TGTGCCAGCAGCTTAGCCACAGTCGCTCTCTCTGGAAACACCATATATTTT.

V usage is TRBV10-3 and J usage is TRBJ1-5; D is unclear. Trimming left V 2 bases short and J 7 bases short, with 6 bases between. Germline V CDR1 and CDR2: ENHRY, SYGVKD. There are 12 residues in the CDR3. Here the CDR3 reads CAISEMRQPQHF. The CDR3 region has the DNA TGTGCCATCAGTGAGATGAGACAGCCCCAGCATTTT.

A few counts support this clone. This rearrangement joins TRBV4-1 to TRBJ1-1, with D perhaps matching TRBD1 (5 bases). The germline CDR1 and CDR2 sequences are MGHRA and YSYEKL. The CDR3 totals 15 residues. V lost 4 bases, J lost 1 base, and 13 bases lay in between. The CDR3 spells CASSPQQVTNTEAFF. The CDR3 DNA reads as TGCGCCAGCAGCCCTCAACAGGTGACGAACACTGAAGCTTTCTTT.

The chain is built from TRBV9 and TRBJ1-6, with TRBD1 matching 7 bases. Trimming cost V 0 bases and J 7 bases; bases outside gene matches: 4. The CDR3 totals 15 residues. From germline, CDR1 is SGDLS and CDR2 YYNGEE. CDR3 in DNA: TGTGCCAGCAGCGTAGAGGGACAGTACAATTCACCCCTCCACTTT. Translating gives CASSVEGQYNSPLHF.

The chain's CDR3 is CASSLGGQDINEKLFF. The CDR3 region has the DNA TGCGCCAGCAGCTTGGGGGGACAGGATATCAATGAAAAACTGTTTTTT. J is TRBJ1-4 and V is TRBV5-1, with 8 bases aligning to TRBD1. Trimming cost V 0 bases and J 5 bases; bases outside gene matches: 6. Per the germline V gene, CDR1 is SGHRS and CDR2 is YFSETQ. The CDR3 is made up of 16 amino acids.

The chain is built from TRBV7-9 and TRBJ2-4, with D uncertain. V lost 5 bases, J lost 7 bases, and 21 bases lay in between. The V gene's germline CDR1 is SEHNR and CDR2 FQNEAQ (reference sequence). This CDR3 region has 16 residues. In DNA, the CDR3 is TGTGCCAGCAGCCCCCCCTTTACCTCTCAGGCGAACATTCAGTACTTC. Translated: CASSPPFTSQANIQYF. The whole variable domain, remainder taken from reference TRBV7-9 and TRBJ2-4, is DTGVSQNPRHKITKRGQNVTFRCDPISEHNRLYWYRQTLGQGPEFLTYFQNEAQLEKSRLLSDRFSAERPKGSFSTLEIQRTEQGDSAMYLCASSPPFTSQANIQYFGAGTRLSVL.

The sample holds one count of this clone. The CDR3, as DNA: TGTGCCAGCAGCCTGACAGGGGGCGTCACTGAAGCTTTCTTT. It codes for CASSLTGGVTEAFF. V usage is TRBV11-1 and J usage is TRBJ1-1, with 10 bases that match TRBD1. This CDR3 region has 14 residues. J lost 4 bases, V lost 5 bases, and 4 bases had no gene match. CDR1 SGHAT and CDR2 FQDESV come from the germline V gene (reference sequence).

The chain employs TRBV30 and TRBJ2-7, with D tentatively TRBD1 (6 bases). The V gene lost 4 bases and the J gene lost 5 bases, with 18 bases spanning the gap. CDR1 is GTSNPN, CDR2 SVGIG, per germline (reference sequence). The CDR3 contains 14 residues. CDR3: CAWTSDRGAHEQYF. In DNA, the CDR3 is TGTGCCTGGACCTCGGACAGAGGGGCTCACGAGCAGTACTTC.

The gene calls are TRBV12-3 or TRBV12-4 and TRBJ1-2, with D perhaps TRBD1 (6 bases). This CDR3 region has 11 residues. With 7 bases removed from V and 8 bases from J, the gap between germline ends came to 11 bases. CDR3 residues: CASTIRGGYTF. The DNA for the CDR3 is TGTGCCAGCACCATTAGGGGGGGCTACACCTTC.

The sample holds one count of this clone. The chain joins TRBV7-2 to TRBJ2-5; TRBD2 aligns across 11 bases. Trimming took 5 bases from V and 3 from J; bases not matched to a gene: 5. Germline V CDR1 and CDR2: SGHTA, FQGNSA. The CDR3 has 15 residues. In DNA form, the CDR3 reads TGTGCCAGCAGCCCGGGACTAGCGGTAGAAGAGACCCAGTACTTC. It translates to CASSPGLAVEETQYF.

The chain joins TRBV27 to TRBJ2-6; TRBD1 matches at 9 bases. Trimming at V came to 5 bases and at J to 3 bases, leaving 5 bases not matched to a gene. CDR1 and CDR2 from the germline V gene are MNHEY and SMNVEV (reference sequence). The CDR3 is made up of 16 amino acids. The CDR3 bases are TGTGCCAGCAGTCCTCGGACAGGGGTTGGGGCCAACGTCCTGACTTTC. Its translation is CASSPRTGVGANVLTF.

This clone was recorded only once. V is TRBV6-1 and J is TRBJ1-5; 9 bases fit TRBD1. The V and J ends lost 4 bases and 9 bases, in that order; junction bases with no gene match: 13. CDR3 size: 16 residues. Germline CDR1 MNHNS, CDR2 SASEGT. As DNA, the CDR3 is TGTGCCAGCAGTGCAAGACAGGGGGTGACCGTTCGGCCCCAGCATTTT. Protein: CASSARQGVTVRPQHF.

The genes are TRBV7-2 and TRBJ2-3; 8 bases agree with TRBD2. This CDR3 has 16 residues. V lost 5 bases, J lost 6 bases, and 13 bases stayed unmatched. The germline V gene has CDR1 SGHTA and CDR2 FQGNSA. CDR3 coding DNA: TGTGCCAGCAGCCAGAGACTAGCGTCTGTAAGGGATACGCAGTATTTT. Translation: CASSQRLASVRDTQYF.

This chain links TRBV6-5 with TRBJ1-5; D gene unclear. This CDR3 is 15 amino acids long. Trimming took off 0 bases at V and 6 bases at J, with 12 bases between the two ends. Germline CDR1 reads MNHEY; CDR2 reads SVGAGI. This CDR3 reads CASSYSASGSQPQHF. Here the CDR3 DNA reads TGTGCCAGCAGTTACTCGGCCTCGGGGAGTCAGCCCCAGCATTTT.

The genes are TRBV5-1 and TRBJ1-1, with TRBD1 as a possible D gene (5 bases). The CDR3 covers 11 residues. Germline CDR1 is SGHRS and CDR2 is YFSETQ. V was trimmed by 4 bases and J by 7 bases, leaving 8 bases between them. Here the CDR3 DNA reads TGCGCCAGCAGCCTCGACAGTGAAGCTTTCTTT. It encodes CASSLDSEAFF.